These 26 T cell receptor beta chains were sequenced from one sample in a study of OX40 agonist ivuxolimab in advanced cancers. The assay was immunoSEQ multiplex PCR, and TCRdb's table has in-frame clones only and misses some. The sample includes about 40,000 clones, about 88% of them seen just once. This sample comprised CD4+ or CD8+ T cells sorted from blood, obtained in a trial of the OX40 agonist ivuxolimab. All receptors come from an adult with an advanced solid tumor such as melanoma, head and neck, liver or kidney cancer.

This sequence joins TRBV18 and TRBJ2-7, with TRBD2 matching 13 bases. This CDR3 is 15 amino acids long. Germline V gives CDR1 KGHSH, CDR2 LQKENI. The J segment lost 4 bases and the V segment lost 6 bases, leaving 6 bases of the junction unmatched. In nucleotides, the CDR3 is TGTGCCAGCTCCCTCGGGACTAGCGGGAAGTACGAGCAGTACTTC. This encodes CASSLGTSGKYEQYF.

The rearrangement links TRBV27 to TRBJ1-2, with 7 bases matching TRBD1. From germline, CDR1 is MNHEY and CDR2 SMNVEV (reference sequence). This CDR3 has 14 amino acids. V lost 2 bases, J lost 3 bases, and 3 bases stayed unmatched. The CDR3 nucleotides are TGTGCCAGCAGTTTAGACAGGGACTACTATGGCTACACCTTC. Its protein product is CASSLDRDYYGYTF.

The CDR3 spells CASSYSPGRVNTEAFF. CDR3 coding DNA: TGTGCCAGCAGTTACTCGCCAGGCAGGGTGAACACTGAAGCTTTCTTT. V usage is TRBV6-5 and J usage is TRBJ1-1; possible D gene TRBD1, 5 bases. V dropped 0 bases and J dropped 0 bases, with 11 bases sitting between them. CDR3 length equals 16 residues. CDR1 MNHEY and CDR2 SVGAGI come from the germline V gene.

This clone was observed a few times. The CDR3 sequence is CASSLGGGQPYNEQFF. DNA of the CDR3: TGTGCCAGCAGCCTAGGTGGGGGACAGCCCTACAATGAGCAGTTCTTC. The chain recombines TRBV7-9 with TRBJ2-1, with TRBD1 identical over 7 bases. From germline, CDR1 is SEHNR and CDR2 FQNEAQ (reference sequence). CDR3 length: 16 residues. V lost 5 bases, J lost 2 bases, and 9 bases stayed unmatched.

The chain carries TRBV11-2 and TRBJ1-1; D possibly corresponds to TRBD1 (6 bases). The CDR3 is 16 residues long. Germline CDR1 SGHAT, CDR2 FQNNGV. The ends were cut back, 1 base at V and 4 bases at J, with 16 bases in the middle. The CDR3 protein is CASSLGIRGAGTEAFF. In nucleotides, the CDR3 is TGTGCCAGCAGCTTAGGAATTCGGGGGGCGGGCACTGAAGCTTTCTTT.

The CDR3 here is CAISGRAGGPVLFF. As DNA, the CDR3 is TGTGCCATCAGTGGGCGAGCGGGAGGGCCGGTGCTGTTTTTT. The chain combines TRBV10-3 with TRBJ2-2; 10 bases fit TRBD2. There are 14 residues in the CDR3. The germline V gene encodes CDR1 ENHRY and CDR2 SYGVKD. V trimming: 4 bases; J trimming: 13 bases; junction bases outside the gene matches: 9.

This clone was detected once. The chain joins TRBV13 to TRBJ2-1; 9 positions match TRBD2. The germline CDR1 and CDR2 sequences are PRHDT and FYEKMQ (reference sequence). Trimming removed 6 bases from V and 1 base from J; junction bases left unmatched: 7. This CDR3 is 16 amino acids long. The CDR3: CASSPRREGSYNEQFF. CDR3 sequence (DNA): TGTGCCAGCAGTCCAAGGCGGGAGGGGTCCTACAATGAGCAGTTCTTC.

This clone is a singleton in its sample. The chain has TRBV6-6 and TRBJ2-7, with D possibly matching TRBD1 (6 bases). From germline, CDR1 is MNHNY and CDR2 SVGAGI (reference sequence). The CDR3 sequence is 13 residues long. The V end lost 6 bases, the J end lost 4 bases, and 13 bases lay between the germline ends. As DNA, the CDR3 is TGTGCCAGCAGCTCGGGACAATTATACGAGCAGTACTTC. Translated, it gives CASSSGQLYEQYF.

This chain links TRBV2 with TRBJ2-7; perhaps D is TRBD1 or TRBD2 (5 bases each). V was clipped by 7 bases and J by 2 bases, with 21 bases between them. This CDR3 has 16 amino acids. Germline loops: CDR1 SNHLY, CDR2 FYNNEI. The CDR3 is CASTPPAGARPYEQYF. Here the CDR3 DNA reads TGTGCCAGCACCCCCCCCGCCGGGGCGAGACCCTACGAGCAGTACTTC.

This chain connects TRBV5-1 to TRBJ2-2; D uncertain. The ends were cut back, 4 bases at V and 4 bases at J, with 17 bases in the middle. The CDR3 runs 16 residues. The germline V gene has CDR1 SGHRS and CDR2 YFSETQ. The CDR3 here is CASSPGYRVFTGELFF. The CDR3, as DNA: TGCGCCAGCAGCCCGGGTTACAGAGTTTTCACCGGGGAGCTGTTTTTT.

The J gene is TRBJ1-1, the V gene TRBV7-9; TRBD1 matches 8 bases. The junction had 12 bases not matched to a gene; V was cut back by 5 bases and J by 1 base. Germline CDR1 SEHNR, CDR2 FQNEAQ (reference sequence). The CDR3 runs to 17 residues. The CDR3 DNA sequence: TGTGCCAGCAGCCCGAGAGTACTAGGGACAGGGAACACTGAAGCTTTCTTT. This sequence encodes CASSPRVLGTGNTEAFF.

This chain connects TRBV6-1 to TRBJ2-5, with a tentative D call TRBD2 (5 bases). Trimming cost V 7 bases and J 1 base, with 10 bases left between them. The germline gives CDR1 MNHNS, CDR2 SASEGT. This CDR3 spans 13 amino acids. For the CDR3, the DNA is TGTGCCAGCATGGCGGGTATCCAAGAGACCCAGTACTTC. Protein: CASMAGIQETQYF.

The chain is built from TRBV5-1 and TRBJ1-2; D is undetermined. The CDR3 covers 18 residues. Trimming took 0 bases from V and 2 from J, leaving 20 bases between them. Germline V gives CDR1 SGHRS, CDR2 YFSETQ. CDR3 loop: CASSLASGKPVGNYGYTF. The CDR3 coding sequence is TGCGCCAGCAGCTTGGCGTCGGGAAAGCCGGTTGGGAACTATGGCTACACCTTC.

The chain uses TRBV30 and TRBJ2-3, with TRBD2 matching over 10 bases. The CDR3 has 15 residues. In germline, CDR1 is GTSNPN, CDR2 SVGIG (reference sequence). V lost 4 bases and J lost 6; bases outside the gene matches: 10. The CDR3 region is CAWTIAGGQLDTQYF. In DNA form, the CDR3 reads TGTGCCTGGACCATAGCGGGAGGACAATTGGATACGCAGTATTTT.

The chain is built from TRBV15 and TRBJ1-3, with D unresolved. Germline CDR1 LNHNV, CDR2 YYDKDF (reference sequence). The V end lost 0 bases, the J end lost 0 bases, and 12 bases lay between the germline ends. The CDR3 sequence is 17 residues long. Here the CDR3 reads CATSRDWSGVSGNTIYF. The CDR3 bases are TGTGCCACCAGCAGAGATTGGTCCGGGGTCTCTGGAAACACCATATATTTT.

V gene TRBV11-2 combines with J gene TRBJ2-1; TRBD2 agrees at 9 bases. Trimming removed 6 bases from V and 4 bases from J; junction bases left unmatched: 10. This CDR3 contains 16 residues. CDR1 and CDR2 from the germline V gene are SGHAT and FQNNGV. The DNA of the CDR3 is TGTGCCAGCAGACCAGGAGGGCTAGCGGGGTACAATGAGCAGTTCTTC. This encodes CASRPGGLAGYNEQFF.

Only one count was recorded for this clone. The genes are TRBV19 and TRBJ1-1; 11 bases are a match to TRBD1. Germline V lookup: CDR1 LNHDA, CDR2 SQIVND (reference sequence). The CDR3 has 16 residues. V trimming: 5 bases; J trimming: 4 bases; junction bases outside the gene matches: 9. CDR3 amino acids: CASSGLPGQGVTEAFF. CDR3 nucleotide sequence: TGTGCCAGTAGTGGTCTTCCGGGACAGGGGGTCACTGAAGCTTTCTTT.

This rearrangement joins TRBV5-1 to TRBJ2-1; unclear D gene. CDR3 size: 12 residues. Germline V gene sequence: CDR1 SGHRS, CDR2 YFSETQ. V was trimmed by 2 bases and J by 4 bases, leaving 4 bases between them. The CDR3 sequence is CASSLNYNEQFF. CDR3 nucleotides: TGCGCCAGCAGCTTAAATTACAATGAGCAGTTCTTC. The full variable domain, with the rest looked up from reference TRBV5-1 and TRBJ2-1, is KAGVTQTPRYLIKTRGQQVTLSCSPISGHRSVSWYQQTPGQGLQFLFEYFSETQRNKGNFPGRFSGRQFSNSRSEMNVSTLELGDSALYLCASSLNYNEQFFGPGTRLTVL.

The genes are TRBV30 and TRBJ1-2; tentative D call: TRBD1 (6 bases). The V end lost 7 bases, the J end lost 0 bases, and 21 bases lay between the germline ends. The CDR3 contains 16 residues. Germline CDR1 and CDR2: GTSNPN and SVGIG (reference sequence). The CDR3 loop reads CASWGGREVPNYGYTF. In DNA form, the CDR3 reads TGTGCCTCGTGGGGGGGCAGGGAGGTCCCTAACTATGGCTACACCTTC.

The chain carries TRBV27 and TRBJ1-2, with unresolved D. CDR3 length: 13 amino acids. CDR1 MNHEY and CDR2 SMNVEV come from the germline V gene (reference sequence). V shed 3 bases and J shed 6 bases, with 11 bases lying between them. CDR3 protein: CASSLGPGHGYTF. CDR3 sequence (DNA): TGTGCCAGCAGTTTGGGCCCCGGGCATGGCTACACCTTC.

The chain recombines TRBV29-1 with TRBJ2-2; TRBD2 agrees at 16 bases. Trimming cost V 8 bases and J 1 base; bases outside gene matches: 10. Germline CDR1 reads SQVTM; CDR2 reads ANQGSEA. There are 18 residues in the CDR3. The CDR3 nucleotides are TGCAGCATCCAGGGACTAGCGGGGGGGAACGTGAACACCGGGGAGCTGTTTTTT. Translating it yields CSIQGLAGGNVNTGELFF.

This clone was observed once. The V call is TRBV4-1, the J call TRBJ1-1; TRBD1 aligns across 10 bases. CDR1 is MGHRA, CDR2 YSYEKL, per germline. V was pared by 7 bases and J by 3 bases, with 5 bases of the junction left unmatched. CDR3 length: 14 residues. The CDR3 loop reads CASTPGQGHTEAFF. CDR3 bases: TGCGCCAGCACCCCGGGACAGGGGCACACTGAAGCTTTCTTT.

The chain combines TRBV11-2 with TRBJ2-3, with 9 bases identical to TRBD2. The CDR3 is made up of 15 amino acids. Germline V lookup: CDR1 SGHAT, CDR2 FQNNGV. The junction had 8 bases not matched to a gene; V was cut back by 5 bases and J by 5 bases. The chain's CDR3 is CASSLSGGYQDTQYF. In DNA form, the CDR3 reads TGTGCCAGCAGCCTTAGCGGGGGCTATCAAGATACGCAGTATTTT.

V and J are TRBV6-5 and TRBJ2-2; D remains unclear. CDR1 MNHEY and CDR2 SVGAGI come from the germline V gene. Trimming took off 0 bases at V and 5 bases at J, with 13 bases between the two ends. This CDR3 is built from 16 residues. CDR3 in DNA: TGTGCCAGCAGTTACTCGAAAGGGTCAAATACCGGGGAGCTGTTTTTT. Amino acids: CASSYSKGSNTGELFF.

This chain links TRBV6-5 with TRBJ2-7; 7 nucleotides match TRBD2. This CDR3 contains 15 residues. Germline V gene sequence: CDR1 MNHEY, CDR2 SVGAGI. V shed 4 bases and J 2 bases; nucleotides not matched to a gene: 8. In DNA, the CDR3 is TGTGCCAGCAGTTTGGGACTACGATCACCCTACGAGCAGTACTTC. Amino acids: CASSLGLRSPYEQYF.

The V and J genes are TRBV29-1 and TRBJ2-1; 11 nucleotides agree with TRBD2. Trimming removed 7 bases from V and 1 base from J; junction bases left unmatched: 6. The CDR3 runs 15 residues. CDR1 and CDR2 (germline): SQVTM, ANQGSEA. CDR3 amino acids: CSGRTSGLSYNEQFF. The CDR3 DNA reads as TGCAGCGGCCGGACTAGCGGGTTGTCCTACAATGAGCAGTTCTTC.